The 15 T cell receptor beta chains below come from one sample, sequenced in a study of monozygotic twins with inflammatory bowel disease. Reprocessing the 5' RACE reads, TCRdb reports a single entry for every CDR3 protein and omits DNA. The listing records around 99,000 distinct CDR3 sequences. The source material was blood. These receptor sequences come from a human donor with ulcerative colitis or Crohn's disease, or a healthy co-twin of an affected twin (not recorded which).

The gene calls are TRBV14 and TRBJ2-5. Germline values: CDR1 SGHDN, CDR2 FVKESK. This CDR3 has 13 residues. CDR3 sequence reads: CASSQRLEETQYF.

This chain links TRBV7-2 with TRBJ2-2; TCRdb indicates TRBD2, and absent DNA this call remains unverified. The CDR3 is 15 residues long. Germline loops: CDR1 SGHTA, CDR2 FQGNSA. This chain's CDR3 is CASSLGGLVSGELFF.

The J gene is TRBJ2-4, the V gene TRBV11-2. The germline V gene encodes CDR1 SGHAT and CDR2 FQNNGV. The CDR3 totals 13 residues. CDR3 in amino acids: CASSFIGQNIQYF.

The gene calls are TRBV20-1 and TRBJ2-3; the TCRdb call, TRBD1, lacks DNA for checking. CDR1 and CDR2 from the germline V gene are DFQATT and SNEGSKA (reference sequence). CDR3 length: 12 residues. This CDR3 reads CSARTGERSQYF.

This sequence joins TRBV7-3 and TRBJ2-7; TCRdb reports TRBD1, a call that lacks DNA to check it against. Looked up from germline, CDR1 is SGHTA and CDR2 is FQGTGA. The CDR3 extends over 16 amino acids. This CDR3 reads CASSPQTGMSSYEQYF.

CDR3 protein: CASSSPGQSYNEQFF. The gene calls are TRBV7-9 and TRBJ2-1; there is no DNA to check the TCRdb D call of TRBD1. The CDR3 has 15 residues. Germline loops: CDR1 SEHNR, CDR2 FQNEAQ (reference sequence).

V gene TRBV27 combines with J gene TRBJ1-1; TCRdb picks TRBD1, but there is no DNA to check that call. This CDR3 has 15 amino acids. The V gene's germline CDR1 is MNHEY and CDR2 SMNVEV (reference sequence). CDR3 residues: CASSFQGQPNTEAFF.

The rearrangement links TRBV19 to TRBJ1-1. This CDR3 has 15 amino acids. CDR1 and CDR2 from the germline V gene are LNHDA and SQIVND (reference sequence). The CDR3 loop reads CASSTPGGVNTEAFF.

This sequence joins TRBV19 and TRBJ1-1; checking the TCRdb D call of TRBD1 is not possible without DNA. The CDR3 spans 16 residues. CDR1 is LNHDA, CDR2 SQIVND, per germline (reference sequence). This chain's CDR3 is CASMPLTGGMNTEAFF.

The chain recombines TRBV4-1 with TRBJ2-2; the D call of TRBD2 rests on TCRdb alone, since no DNA is present to check it. Germline-derived CDR1 and CDR2 are MGHRA and YSYEKL. The CDR3 contains 16 residues. CDR3 in amino acids: CASSLGLAENTGELFF.

The rearrangement links TRBV5-1 to TRBJ2-7; the TCRdb call, TRBD2, lacks DNA for checking. There are 14 residues in the CDR3. Per germline, CDR1 SGHRS and CDR2 YFSETQ. CDR3 region: CASSFGLARYEQYF.

This chain connects TRBV28 to TRBJ2-7; lacking DNA, the TRBD1 call made by TCRdb goes unchecked. The CDR3 has 15 amino acids. Germline V gene sequence: CDR1 MDHEN, CDR2 SYDVKM. CDR3 sequence reads: CASSSPDGGLYEQYF.

The V call is TRBV5-1, the J call TRBJ2-3; absent DNA, TCRdb's TRBD2 call cannot be checked. Germline CDR1 SGHRS, CDR2 YFSETQ. This CDR3 contains 15 residues. The CDR3 sequence: CASSATGGPADTQYF.

V and J are TRBV10-3 and TRBJ1-5; checking the TCRdb D call of TRBD1 is not possible without DNA. Germline CDR1 is ENHRY and CDR2 is SYGVKD. This CDR3 is 12 amino acids long. CDR3 residues: CATRQGSEPQHF.

V and J are TRBV4-2 and TRBJ2-3; lacking DNA, the TRBD1 call made by TCRdb goes unchecked. This CDR3 contains 15 residues. Germline values: CDR1 LGHNA, CDR2 YNFKEQ. This CDR3 reads CASSQGGGEEDTQYF.